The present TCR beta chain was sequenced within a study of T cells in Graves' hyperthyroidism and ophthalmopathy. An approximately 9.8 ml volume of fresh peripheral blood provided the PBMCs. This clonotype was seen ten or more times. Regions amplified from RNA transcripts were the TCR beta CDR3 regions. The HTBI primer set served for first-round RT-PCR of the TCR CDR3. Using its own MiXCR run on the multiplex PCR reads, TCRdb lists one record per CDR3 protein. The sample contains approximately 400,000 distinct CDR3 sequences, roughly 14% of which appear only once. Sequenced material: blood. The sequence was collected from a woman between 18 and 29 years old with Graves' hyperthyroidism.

CDR3 residues: CASSPGFRQPQHF. The CDR3 DNA sequence: TGTGCCAGCAGCCCAGGGTTTCGTCAGCCCCAGCATTTT. This chain links TRBV7-9 with TRBJ1-5; D might be TRBD1 (5 bases). Germline loops: CDR1 SEHNR, CDR2 FQNEAQ (reference sequence). V was trimmed by 5 bases and J by 6 bases, leaving 11 bases between them. The CDR3 extends over 13 amino acids.